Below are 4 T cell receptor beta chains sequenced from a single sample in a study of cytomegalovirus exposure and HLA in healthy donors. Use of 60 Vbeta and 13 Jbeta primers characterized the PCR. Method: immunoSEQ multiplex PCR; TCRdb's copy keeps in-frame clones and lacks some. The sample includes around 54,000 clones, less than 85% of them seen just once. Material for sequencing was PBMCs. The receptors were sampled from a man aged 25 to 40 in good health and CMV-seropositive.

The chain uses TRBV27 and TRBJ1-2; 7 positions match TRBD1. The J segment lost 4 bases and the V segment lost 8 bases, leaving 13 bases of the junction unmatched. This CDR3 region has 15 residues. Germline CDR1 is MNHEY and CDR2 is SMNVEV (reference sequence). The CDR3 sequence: CASLSTGTEIYGYTF. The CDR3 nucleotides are TGTGCCAGCCTGTCGACCGGGACAGAGATCTATGGCTACACCTTC.

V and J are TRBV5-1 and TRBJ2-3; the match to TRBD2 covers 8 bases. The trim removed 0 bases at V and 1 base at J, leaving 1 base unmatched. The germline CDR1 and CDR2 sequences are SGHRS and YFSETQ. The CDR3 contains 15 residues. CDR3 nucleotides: TGCGCCAGCAGCTTGGGTAGCGGGGGCACAGATACGCAGTATTTT. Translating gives CASSLGSGGTDTQYF.

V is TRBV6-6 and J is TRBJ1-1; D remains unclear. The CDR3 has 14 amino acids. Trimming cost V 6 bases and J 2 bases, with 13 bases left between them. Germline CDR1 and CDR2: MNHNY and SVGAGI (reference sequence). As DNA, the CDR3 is TGTGCCAGCAGGGAGGGTTCGAGCAACACTGAAGCTTTCTTT. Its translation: CASREGSSNTEAFF.

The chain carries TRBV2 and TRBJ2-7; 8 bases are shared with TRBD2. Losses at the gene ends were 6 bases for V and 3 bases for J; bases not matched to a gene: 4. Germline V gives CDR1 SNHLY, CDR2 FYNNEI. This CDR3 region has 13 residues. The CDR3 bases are TGTGCCAGCAGCCGGGAGGGAGTCTACGAGCAGTACTTC. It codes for CASSREGVYEQYF.